The rows below give T cell receptor beta chains drawn from one sample of a study of cytomegalovirus exposure and HLA in healthy donors. The method was immunoSEQ multiplex PCR; TCRdb's version includes in-frame clones alone and lacks a portion of them. This table holds some 200,000 clones, 84% found once. The sequencing sample was made of PBMCs. These receptors all stem from a woman aged 30 to 39 in good health and CMV-seropositive. CDR3s include the opening cysteine and the closing phenylalanine or tryptophan. D genes are given only for firm matches. Not all rows give a size; the values are once, few, many and, for expanded clones, a class.

d_call | j_call | v_call | clone_size | cdr3_aa | cdr3_nt
TRBD2 | TRBJ2-1 | TRBV4-2 | - | CASSPDGGRPGYEQFF | TGTGCCAGCAGTCCCGATGGCGGGAGGCCGGGTTATGAGCAGTTCTTC
- | TRBJ1-1 | TRBV19 | few | CASSITADTEAFF | TGTGCCAGTAGTATCACAGCGGACACTGAAGCTTTCTTT
TRBD2 | TRBJ2-5 | TRBV7-8 | - | CASSLATSGFGETQYF | TGTGCCAGCAGCTTAGCCACTAGCGGGTTCGGGGAGACCCAGTACTTC
TRBD2 | TRBJ2-7 | TRBV4-1 | - | CASSPVPLAGEKDEQYF | TGCGCCAGCAGCCCCGTACCCTTAGCGGGAGAAAAAGACGAGCAGTACTTC
- | TRBJ2-7 | TRBV27 | - | CASSFRRTSEQYF | TGTGCCAGCAGTTTTCGGCGGACAAGCGAGCAGTACTTC
- | TRBJ1-3 | TRBV5-1 | - | CASSDTGFAGNTIYF | TGCGCCAGCAGCGATACAGGGTTTGCTGGAAACACCATATATTTT
- | TRBJ2-1 | TRBV5-4 | - | CASSLGHLGLRNEQFF | TGTGCCAGCAGCTTGGGACACCTGGGTCTAAGGAATGAGCAGTTCTTC
- | TRBJ1-5 | TRBV29-1 | few | CSASQGYGNQPQHF | TGCAGCGCGTCTCAGGGGTACGGCAATCAGCCCCAGCATTTT
- | TRBJ1-1 | TRBV11-3 | - | CASSLDRNTEAFF | TGTGCCAGCAGCTTAGATAGGAACACTGAAGCTTTCTTT
TRBD1 | TRBJ1-1 | TRBV27 | - | CASSHRGAEAFF | TGTGCCAGCAGTCACAGGGGCGCTGAAGCTTTCTTT
TRBD1 | TRBJ1-2 | TRBV14 | - | CASSRQGMGLYGYTF | TGTGCCAGCAGCAGACAGGGGATGGGGCTCTATGGCTACACCTTC
TRBD1 | TRBJ1-2 | TRBV19 | - | CASSTGQGFGYGYTF | TGTGCCAGTAGTACCGGACAGGGCTTTGGCTATGGCTACACCTTC
TRBD1 | TRBJ1-2 | TRBV6-6 | - | CASSYFDRAGYTF | TGTGCCAGCAGTTACTTCGACAGGGCAGGCTACACCTTC
TRBD2 | TRBJ2-1 | TRBV6-1 | - | CASSERGGRTDEQFF | TGTGCCAGCAGTGAAAGGGGCGGGAGGACTGATGAGCAGTTCTTC
- | TRBJ1-2 | TRBV28 | - | CASSRQLYGYTF | TGTGCCAGCAGTAGACAGCTCTATGGCTACACCTTC
- | TRBJ1-1 | TRBV9 | - | CASSAYSSSNTEAFF | TGTGCCAGCAGCGCCTACTCTTCTTCGAACACTGAAGCTTTCTTT
- | TRBJ1-1 | TRBV6-6 | once | CASSRFTGNTEAFF | TGTGCCAGCAGTCGATTCACAGGGAACACTGAAGCTTTCTTT
- | TRBJ1-3 | TRBV28 | - | CASSLSSGSGNTIYF | TGTGCCAGCAGTTTATCTTCGGGCTCTGGAAACACCATATATTTT